Detailed here is one TCR beta chain. Its target is not known. The CDR3 extends over 14 amino acids. V was trimmed by 1 base and J by 11 bases, leaving 20 bases between them. From germline, CDR1 is GTSNPN and CDR2 SVGIG (reference sequence). The sample originates from a study of blood T cells in healthy people across ages. General study findings and limits: From one million sequenced T cells, diversity estimates were lower bounds. Strong correlation was found linking TCR beta diversity to naive T cell percentage.

Primers used in a second PCR of roughly 6 to 11 cycles were a sample-barcoded 5' primer and a J-beta primer mix. Every cDNA molecule carried a tag from a template-switch adaptor bearing 12 random nucleotides. TCRdb itself ran the 5' RACE reads through MiXCR, one entry per CDR3 protein. The data contain 650,000 or so distinct CDR3 sequences, roughly half of them seen just once; the ten biggest clones take up about 13%. The receptor's source is an elderly woman in good health. The sequenced sample consisted of blood. V gene TRBV30 combines with J gene TRBJ2-5; D unclear. CDR3 sequence: CAWSDPDLHNEQYF. CDR3 sequence (DNA): TGTGCCTGGAGTGACCCGGACCTCCACAATGAGCAGTACTTC. The full variable domain, with the rest looked up from reference TRBV30 and TRBJ2-5, is SQTIHQWPATLVQPVGSPLSLECTVEGTSNPNLYWYRQAAGRGLQLLFYSVGIGQISSEVPQNLSASRPQDRQFILSSKKLLLSDSGFYLCAWSDPDLHNEQYFGPGTRLLVL.